Here is one T cell receptor beta chain with its context. Germline V gene sequence: CDR1 LNHNV, CDR2 YYDKDF (reference sequence). This CDR3 comprises 13 residues. The V end lost 4 bases, the J end lost 2 bases, and 9 bases lay between the germline ends. The data were obtained in a study of identifying expanded T cells in peripheral blood. Method: immunoSEQ multiplex PCR; TCRdb's copy keeps in-frame clones and lacks some. The table includes around 100,000 clones, roughly 88% detected once. This TCR came from a person aged 18-70 years in good health. V usage is TRBV15 and J usage is TRBJ2-7; no reliable D call. Sequenced: blood. CDR3: CATSIDGPYEQYF. The CDR3, as DNA: TGTGCCACCAGCATTGACGGACCCTACGAGCAGTACTTC.